The clone carrying this TCR beta chain was picked up many times. Its specificity is not known. This sample is drawn from a study of T-cell memory formation after mild COVID-19. CDR3 length equals 15 residues. The V gene's germline CDR1 is SGHRS and CDR2 YFSETQ. Trimming removed 0 bases at V and 9 bases at J, with 18 bases between. Study-wide results and caveats: Some clones that responded were present in memory (sampled pre-infection), which suggests cross-reactive memory joined. Shrinking CD4+ clones were chiefly CM and EM; CD8+ ones were chiefly EMRA.

TCRdb passed the 5' RACE reads through MiXCR, listing each CDR3 protein once. The sample records some 200,000 distinct CDR3 sequences, around a fifth being singletons. The sequence was obtained from an adult woman who had mild COVID-19 (a few samples of this study predate the infection). Cell type and time point are not known. Sequencing was performed on PBMCs or a T cell subset sorted from them (not recorded which). The rearrangement uses TRBV5-1 and TRBJ1-2, with a tentative D call TRBD1 (6 bases). Written as DNA, the CDR3 is TGCGCCAGCAGCTTGGTTGGGACAAACAATAAGAGCTACACCTTC. Translation gives CASSLVGTNNKSYTF. Together with reference TRBV5-1 and TRBJ1-2, the CDR3 gives the full variable domain: KAGVTQTPRYLIKTRGQQVTLSCSPISGHRSVSWYQQTPGQGLQFLFEYFSETQRNKGNFPGRFSGRQFSNSRSEMNVSTLELGDSALYLCASSLVGTNNKSYTFGSGTRLTVV.